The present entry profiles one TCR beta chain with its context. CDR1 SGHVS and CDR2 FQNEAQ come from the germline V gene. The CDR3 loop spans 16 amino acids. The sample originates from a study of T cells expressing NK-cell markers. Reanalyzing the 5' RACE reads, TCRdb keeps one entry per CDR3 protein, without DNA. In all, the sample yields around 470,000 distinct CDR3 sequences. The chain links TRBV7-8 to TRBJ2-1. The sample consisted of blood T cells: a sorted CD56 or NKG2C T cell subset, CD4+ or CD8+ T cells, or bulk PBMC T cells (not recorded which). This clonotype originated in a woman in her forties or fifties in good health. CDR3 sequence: CASSLARREVYNEQFF. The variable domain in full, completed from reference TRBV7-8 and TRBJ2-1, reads GAGVSQSPRYKVAKRGQDVALRCDPISGHVSLFWYQQALGQGPEFLTYFQNEAQLDKSGLPSDRFFAERPEGSVSTLKIQRTQQEDSAVYLCASSLARREVYNEQFFGPGTRLTVL.